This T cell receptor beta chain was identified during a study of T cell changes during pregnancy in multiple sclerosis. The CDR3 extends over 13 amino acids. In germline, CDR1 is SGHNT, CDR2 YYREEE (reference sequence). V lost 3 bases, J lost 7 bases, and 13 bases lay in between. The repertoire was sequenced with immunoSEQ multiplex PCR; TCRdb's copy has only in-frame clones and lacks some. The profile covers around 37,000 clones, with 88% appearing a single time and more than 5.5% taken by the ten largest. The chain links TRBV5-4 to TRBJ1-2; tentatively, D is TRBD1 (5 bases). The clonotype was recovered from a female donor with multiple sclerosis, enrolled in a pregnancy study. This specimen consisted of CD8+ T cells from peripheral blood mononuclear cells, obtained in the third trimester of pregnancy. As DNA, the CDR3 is TGTGCCAGCAGCTGGGGGGACGGAGGTGGCTACACCTTC. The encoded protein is CASSWGDGGGYTF.